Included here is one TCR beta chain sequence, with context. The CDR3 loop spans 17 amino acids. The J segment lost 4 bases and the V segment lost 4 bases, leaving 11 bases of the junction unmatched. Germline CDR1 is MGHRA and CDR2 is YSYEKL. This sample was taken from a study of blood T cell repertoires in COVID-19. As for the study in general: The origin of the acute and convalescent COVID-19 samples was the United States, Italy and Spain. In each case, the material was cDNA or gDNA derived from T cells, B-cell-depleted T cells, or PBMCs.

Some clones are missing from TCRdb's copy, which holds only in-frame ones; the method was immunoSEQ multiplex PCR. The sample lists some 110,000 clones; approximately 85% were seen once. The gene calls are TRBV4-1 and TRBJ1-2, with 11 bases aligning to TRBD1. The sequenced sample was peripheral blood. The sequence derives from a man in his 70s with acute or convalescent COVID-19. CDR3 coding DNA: TGCGCCAGCAGCCTCGGACAGGGGGCATTCCCCTTCTATGGCTACACCTTC. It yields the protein CASSLGQGAFPFYGYTF.